The subject of this entry is one T cell receptor (beta chain). Dosing: nivolumab 3 mg/kg IV, weeks 1, 4, 7, 10, then every two weeks to week 26. The data belong to a study of ipilimumab plus nivolumab after autologous stem cell transplantation. In the study overall: The myeloma cohort included high-risk transplant-naive patients and patients relapsing within 3 years of a first autologous transplant.

The repertoire was sequenced with immunoSEQ multiplex PCR; TCRdb's copy has only in-frame clones and lacks some. Among about 4,800 clones listed, about 62% were seen once. Germline values: CDR1 KGHSH, CDR2 LQKENI. CDR3 size: 11 residues. Deletions cut 4 bases from V and 3 bases from J, with 4 bases between. Sample: PBMCs, taken in a trial of ipilimumab plus nivolumab as post-transplant consolidation. The sequence was collected from a male donor with multiple myeloma. The V gene is TRBV18, the J gene TRBJ2-7; D remains ambiguous. The CDR3 sequence is CASSLDYEQYF. CDR3 in DNA: TGTGCCAGCTCACTGGACTACGAGCAGTACTTC.